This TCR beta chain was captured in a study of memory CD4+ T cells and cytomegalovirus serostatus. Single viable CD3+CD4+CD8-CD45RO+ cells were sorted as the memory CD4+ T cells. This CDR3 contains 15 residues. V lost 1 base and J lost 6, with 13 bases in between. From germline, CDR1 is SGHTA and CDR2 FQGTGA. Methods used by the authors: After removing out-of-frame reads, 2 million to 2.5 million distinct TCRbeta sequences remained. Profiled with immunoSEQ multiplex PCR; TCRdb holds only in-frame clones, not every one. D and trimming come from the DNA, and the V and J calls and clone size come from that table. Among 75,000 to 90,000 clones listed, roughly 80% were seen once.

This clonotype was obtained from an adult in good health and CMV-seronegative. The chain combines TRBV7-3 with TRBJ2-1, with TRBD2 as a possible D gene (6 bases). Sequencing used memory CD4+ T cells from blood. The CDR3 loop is CASSLNWAGSNEQFF. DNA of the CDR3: TGTGCCAGCAGCTTAAACTGGGCGGGGAGCAATGAGCAGTTCTTC.